The 27 T cell receptor beta chains below come from one sample, sequenced in a study of PD-1 blockade in mismatch repair-deficient tumors. Repertoires were generated with immunoSEQ multiplex PCR, while TCRdb's copy carries only in-frame clones and drops some. The sample comprises tens of thousands of clones, 78% of which are singletons, and 3% to 3.5% rests with the top ten. The starting material was peripheral blood, obtained 4 weeks after starting pembrolizumab. These receptors were taken from an adult with mismatch repair-deficient cancer.

This chain joins TRBV11-2 and TRBJ2-7; the D gene is possibly TRBD2 (6 bases). The ends were cut back, 5 bases at V and 2 bases at J, with 13 bases in the middle. The CDR3 consists of 14 residues. In germline, CDR1 is SGHAT, CDR2 FQNNGV. The CDR3 coding sequence is TGTGCCAGCAGCCTCTGGCGGGGTACCTACGAGCAGTACTTC. Translating it yields CASSLWRGTYEQYF.

The chain joins TRBV7-3 to TRBJ2-3, with D possibly TRBD2 on 5 matching bases. Per the germline V gene, CDR1 is SGHTA and CDR2 is FQGTGA. V lost 5 bases and J lost 2, with 14 bases in between. The CDR3 has 15 residues. The CDR3 DNA reads as TGTGCCAGCAGCCTAGGCTATCGGGACACAGATACGCAGTATTTT. It encodes CASSLGYRDTDTQYF.

The chain employs TRBV6-5 and TRBJ2-7; D could derive from TRBD1 or TRBD2 (5 bases each). CDR1 and CDR2 (germline): MNHEY, SVGAGI. V lost 4 bases and J lost 7, with 20 bases in between. This CDR3 has 15 amino acids. The CDR3 sequence is CASSSGVGVIAEQYF. The CDR3 region has the DNA TGTGCCAGCAGTTCTGGGGTGGGGGTGATCGCTGAGCAGTACTTC.

There are a few counts of this clone. The chain employs TRBV6-1 and TRBJ1-1; 7 positions match TRBD1. V gave up 5 bases and J gave up 3 bases; unmatched junction bases: 3. Germline lookup yields CDR1 MNHNS and CDR2 SASEGT. The CDR3 is 13 amino acids. The CDR3 region is CASSPRGDTEAFF. CDR3 nucleotides: TGTGCCAGCAGTCCCAGGGGGGACACTGAAGCTTTCTTT.

This clone was seen a handful of times. This chain joins TRBV18 and TRBJ1-5; 7 positions agree with TRBD1. Per the germline V gene, CDR1 is KGHSH and CDR2 is LQKENI. The length of the CDR3 is 13 residues. Trimming at V came to 3 bases and at J to 4 bases, leaving 0 bases not matched to a gene. The CDR3 DNA reads TGTGCCAGCTCACCGGGACAGAATCAGCCCCAGCATTTT. Its translation: CASSPGQNQPQHF.

This chain joins TRBV7-6 and TRBJ2-6; D is unresolved. The CDR3 has 16 amino acids. Trimming took 2 bases from V and 0 from J, leaving 8 bases between them. The V gene's germline CDR1 is SGHVS and CDR2 FNYEAQ. The CDR3 region is CASSLTANSGANVLTF. In DNA, the CDR3 is TGTGCCAGCAGCTTAACAGCCAACTCTGGGGCCAACGTCCTGACTTTC.

This sequence joins TRBV19 and TRBJ2-7; D possibly uses TRBD1 or TRBD2 (5 bases each). Trimming removed 3 bases from V and 2 bases from J, with 17 bases in between. Germline V gives CDR1 LNHDA, CDR2 SQIVND (reference sequence). The CDR3 is 16 amino acids. CDR3 bases: TGTGCCAGTAGTATCCAGCCCGGTGGGGGAACCTACGAGCAGTACTTC. Residues: CASSIQPGGGTYEQYF.

V gene TRBV10-1 combines with J gene TRBJ1-5; tentatively, D is TRBD1 (6 bases). CDR3 length equals 13 residues. Per germline, CDR1 WNHNN and CDR2 SYGVQD (reference sequence). The V and J ends lost 7 bases and 2 bases respectively, with 9 bases between them. The CDR3 region is CASTRQGNQPQHF. The CDR3, as DNA: TGCGCCAGCACCCGACAGGGCAATCAGCCCCAGCATTTT.

J is TRBJ2-7 and V is TRBV7-9; maybe TRBD1 (6 bases). Trimming removed 5 bases at V and 7 bases at J, with 15 bases between. Per the germline V gene, CDR1 is SEHNR and CDR2 is FQNEAQ (reference sequence). This CDR3 has 13 residues. The CDR3, as DNA: TGTGCCAGCAGCCCCCAGGGGCGAGGAGAGCAGTACTTC. It encodes CASSPQGRGEQYF.

The CDR3 protein is CASSERISYEQYF. The CDR3 nucleotides are TGTGCCAGCAGTGAAAGAATCTCCTACGAGCAGTACTTC. The chain carries TRBV2 and TRBJ2-7, with D uncertain. From germline, CDR1 is SNHLY and CDR2 FYNNEI. The V gene lost 2 bases and the J gene lost 0 bases, with 5 bases spanning the gap. CDR3 length: 13 residues.

Only one count was recorded for this clone. The genes are TRBV19 and TRBJ1-1; D may be TRBD1 (5 bases). CDR1 is LNHDA, CDR2 SQIVND, per germline (reference sequence). The length of the CDR3 is 14 residues. V shed 8 bases and J shed 7 bases, with 20 bases lying between them. The chain's CDR3 is CASELKGRSYEAFF. CDR3 bases: TGTGCCAGTGAACTTAAGGGACGGTCCTATGAAGCTTTCTTT.

This sequence joins TRBV7-8 and TRBJ2-1; maybe TRBD1 (5 bases). The CDR3 runs 14 residues. V was shortened by 0 bases and J by 4 bases, with 7 bases between the two germline ends. The germline V gene has CDR1 SGHVS and CDR2 FQNEAQ. DNA of the CDR3: TGTGCCAGCAGCTTAGCAGGGGATTACAATGAGCAGTTCTTC. It yields the protein CASSLAGDYNEQFF. Full variable domain (outside the CDR3, taken from reference TRBV7-8 and TRBJ2-1): GAGVSQSPRYKVAKRGQDVALRCDPISGHVSLFWYQQALGQGPEFLTYFQNEAQLDKSGLPSDRFFAERPEGSVSTLKIQRTQQEDSAVYLCASSLAGDYNEQFFGPGTRLTVL.

The J gene is TRBJ1-2, the V gene TRBV5-1, with D unclear. This CDR3 comprises 14 residues. Trimming took off 0 bases at V and 1 base at J, with 7 bases between the two ends. The germline V gene has CDR1 SGHRS and CDR2 YFSETQ. Here the CDR3 DNA reads TGCGCCAGCAGCTTGGGGCCAGGTAACTATGGCTACACCTTC. Translated: CASSLGPGNYGYTF.

The J gene is TRBJ2-1, the V gene TRBV10-1; 8 bases map to TRBD2. Germline values: CDR1 WNHNN, CDR2 SYGVQD (reference sequence). V shed 3 bases and J 7 bases; nucleotides not matched to a gene: 11. This CDR3 has 16 amino acids. The CDR3 DNA reads as TGCGCCAGCAGTGACGGTGCGGGAGGCACGTCGAATGAGCAGTTCTTC. Amino acids: CASSDGAGGTSNEQFF.

This clone has just a few counts. The chain recombines TRBV27 with TRBJ2-1; D is undetermined. Germline-derived CDR1 and CDR2 are MNHEY and SMNVEV (reference sequence). Trimming cost V 2 bases and J 3 bases, with 11 bases left between them. The CDR3 spans 15 residues. CDR3 sequence reads: CASSLKRALYNEQFF. CDR3 DNA: TGTGCCAGCAGTTTAAAACGGGCCCTCTACAATGAGCAGTTCTTC.

The CDR3, as DNA: TGTGCCAGCAGCCCCAGGACAGATACGCAGTATTTT. Translating it yields CASSPRTDTQYF. This chain links TRBV5-5 with TRBJ2-3; D remains unclear. The CDR3 extends over 12 amino acids. In germline, CDR1 is SGHKS, CDR2 YYEKEE (reference sequence). V lost 4 bases, J lost 3 bases, and 6 bases lay in between. Based on the CDR3 plus reference TRBV5-5 and TRBJ2-3, the full variable domain is DAGVTQSPTHLIKTRGQQVTLRCSPISGHKSVSWYQQVLGQGPQFIFQYYEKEERGRGNFPDRFSARQFPNYSSELNVNALLLGDSALYLCASSPRTDTQYFGPGTRLTVL.

V usage is TRBV15 and J usage is TRBJ2-2; D is tentatively TRBD1 or TRBD2 (5 bases each). The CDR3 has 14 amino acids. V lost 5 bases to trimming and J lost 1 base, with 8 bases between them. Germline V CDR1 and CDR2: LNHNV, YYDKDF (reference sequence). The CDR3 spells CATSRGWNTGELFF. In nucleotides, the CDR3 is TGTGCCACCAGCCGGGGCTGGAACACCGGGGAGCTGTTTTTT.

Only a few counts were recorded for this clone. V and J are TRBV9 and TRBJ2-1, with 10 bases fitting TRBD1. Germline CDR1 reads SGDLS; CDR2 reads YYNGEE. This CDR3 region has 15 residues. The V segment lost 4 bases and the J segment 4 bases; nucleotides outside the gene matches: 5. The DNA for the CDR3 is TGTGCCAGCAGCCCGGGACAGGGGAGGTACAATGAGCAGTTCTTC. Its translation is CASSPGQGRYNEQFF. Complete variable domain (other parts from reference TRBV9 and TRBJ2-1): DSGVTQTPKHLITATGQRVTLRCSPRSGDLSVYWYQQSLDQGLQFLIQYYNGEERAKGNILERFSAQQFPDLHSELNLSSLELGDSALYFCASSPGQGRYNEQFFGPGTRLTVL.

The V and J genes are TRBV9 and TRBJ2-3, with 7 bases that match TRBD2. This CDR3 spans 17 amino acids. The ends lost 0 bases at V and 2 bases at J; junction bases unmatched: 9. Germline V gene data show CDR1 as SGDLS and CDR2 as YYNGEE. CDR3 region: CASSVGPAGFDTDTQYF. Written as DNA, the CDR3 is TGTGCCAGCAGCGTAGGGCCAGCGGGATTTGACACAGATACGCAGTATTTT.

This rearrangement joins TRBV7-6 to TRBJ1-1; tentative D call: TRBD1 (5 bases). CDR1 is SGHVS and CDR2 is FNYEAQ in the germline V gene. The germline V and J ends were trimmed by 1 base and 1 base, with 10 bases remaining between them. The CDR3 has 15 residues. CDR3: CASSLGSTGNTEAFF. DNA of the CDR3: TGTGCCAGCAGCTTAGGGTCTACAGGGAACACTGAAGCTTTCTTT.

The V call is TRBV6-6, the J call TRBJ1-2; no clear D. The CDR3 runs 15 residues. CDR1 MNHNY and CDR2 SVGAGI come from the germline V gene (reference sequence). Deletions cut 4 bases from V and 5 bases from J, with 17 bases between. In DNA form, the CDR3 reads TGTGCCAGCAGTTGGGTGGGCGCGGACCGATATGGCTACACCTTC. It translates to CASSWVGADRYGYTF.

V gene TRBV28 combines with J gene TRBJ1-5; D is possibly TRBD1 (6 bases). Trimming shortened V by 6 bases and J by 6 bases, and 15 bases separated the two germline ends. The CDR3 has 14 amino acids. Germline V gene sequence: CDR1 MDHEN, CDR2 SYDVKM. The CDR3 is CASRLPGGIQPQHF. CDR3 coding DNA: TGTGCCAGCAGGCTACCTGGGGGCATTCAGCCCCAGCATTTT. The full variable domain, rest sourced from reference TRBV28 and TRBJ1-5, is DVKVTQSSRYLVKRTGEKVFLECVQDMDHENMFWYRQDPGLGLRLIYFSYDVKMKEKGDIPEGYSVSREKKERFSLILESASTNQTSMYLCASRLPGGIQPQHFGDGTRLSIL.

This chain uses TRBV27 with TRBJ1-1; D may be TRBD1 (6 bases). The germline V gene has CDR1 MNHEY and CDR2 SMNVEV (reference sequence). The V end lost 6 bases, the J end lost 4 bases, and 12 bases lay between the germline ends. There are 13 residues in the CDR3. This CDR3 is CASSIQGSTEAFF. In DNA, the CDR3 is TGTGCCAGCAGCATACAGGGTAGCACTGAAGCTTTCTTT.

With respect to this clone: One end of the junction varies from germline; a read error may be responsible. Here the CDR3 DNA reads TGTGCTAGCAGCTGGGGCTCGCAGGGGGATGAGCAGTTCTTC. This translates into CASSWGSQGDEQFF. The chain links TRBV7-7 to TRBJ2-1, with TRBD1 matching over 7 bases. CDR1 is SSHAT, CDR2 FNYEAQ, per germline (reference sequence). The CDR3 length is 14 residues.

This clone was seen more than once but under ten times. Within the sample, other DNA sequences also encode this same CDR3. The chain recombines TRBV19 with TRBJ1-1, with D hard to call. This CDR3 has 13 residues. Germline CDR1 and CDR2: LNHDA and SQIVND (reference sequence). Trimming took 3 bases from V and 5 from J, leaving 10 bases between them. The CDR3 DNA reads as TGTGCCAGTAGTATCGGTAGTTTAACTGAAGCTTTCTTT. Translating it yields CASSIGSLTEAFF.

V is TRBV2 and J is TRBJ1-1, with 7 bases identical to TRBD1. The germline V gene encodes CDR1 SNHLY and CDR2 FYNNEI. Trimming at V came to 1 base and at J to 5 bases, leaving 4 bases not matched to a gene. The CDR3 is made up of 14 amino acids. The CDR3 nucleotides are TGTGCCAGCAGTGAAGAGACAGGGCGTACTGAAGCTTTCTTT. It codes for CASSEETGRTEAFF.

J is TRBJ1-1 and V is TRBV19; tentative D call: TRBD1 (6 bases). This CDR3 is 12 amino acids long. CDR1 LNHDA and CDR2 SQIVND come from the germline V gene (reference sequence). Trimming shortened V by 3 bases and J by 7 bases, and 9 bases separated the two germline ends. This CDR3 is CASSIRGNEAFF. The CDR3 DNA reads TGTGCCAGTAGTATTAGGGGGAATGAAGCTTTCTTT.